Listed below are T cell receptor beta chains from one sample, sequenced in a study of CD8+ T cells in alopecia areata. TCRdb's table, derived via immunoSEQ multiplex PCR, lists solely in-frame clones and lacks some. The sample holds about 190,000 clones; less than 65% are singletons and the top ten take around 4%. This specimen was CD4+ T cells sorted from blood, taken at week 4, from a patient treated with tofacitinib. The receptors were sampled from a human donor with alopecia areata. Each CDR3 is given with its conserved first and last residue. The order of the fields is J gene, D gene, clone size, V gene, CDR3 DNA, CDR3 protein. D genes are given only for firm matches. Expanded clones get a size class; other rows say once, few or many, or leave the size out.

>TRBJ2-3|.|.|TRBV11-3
TGTGCCAGCAGCCCTAGCACAGATACGCAGTATTTT
CASSPSTDTQYF
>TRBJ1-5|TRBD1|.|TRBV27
TGTGCCAGCAGTTTTCAGGGGGTTAGCAATCAGCCCCAGCATTTT
CASSFQGVSNQPQHF
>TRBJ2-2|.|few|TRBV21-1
TGTGCCAGCAGCGAAAACAGGGGGCTTTCGGGGGAGCTGTTTTTT
CASSENRGLSGELFF
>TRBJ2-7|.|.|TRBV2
TGTGCCAGCAGTGGGGCGGAGTACGAGCAGTACTTC
CASSGAEYEQYF
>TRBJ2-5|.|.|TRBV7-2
TGTGCCAGCAGCTTAGCTAACCAAGAGACCCAGTACTTC
CASSLANQETQYF
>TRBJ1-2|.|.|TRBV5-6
TGTGCCAGCAGCTTGGACAGAATCTATGGCTACACCTTC
CASSLDRIYGYTF
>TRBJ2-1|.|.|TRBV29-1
TGCAGCGTTGAAGGGAGCTCCTACAATGAGCAGTTCTTC
CSVEGSSYNEQFF
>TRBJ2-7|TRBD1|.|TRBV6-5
TGTGCCACCTCCGGGACAGGGACCTACGAGCAGTACTTC
CATSGTGTYEQYF
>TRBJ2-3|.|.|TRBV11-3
TGTGCCAGCAGCCCTCGTCAGGCCAGAGATACGCAGTATTTT
CASSPRQARDTQYF
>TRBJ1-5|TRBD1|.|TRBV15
TGTGCCACCAGCAGGGACAGGGTCGGACAGCCCCAGCATTTT
CATSRDRVGQPQHF
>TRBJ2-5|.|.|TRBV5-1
TGCGCCAGCAGCTTGGCGGGGGATTCAGAGACCCAGTACTTC
CASSLAGDSETQYF
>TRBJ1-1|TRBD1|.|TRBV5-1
TGCGCCAGCAAAGTACAGGGGTCGAACACTGAAGCTTTCTTT
CASKVQGSNTEAFF
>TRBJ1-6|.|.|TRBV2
TGTGCCAGCACGTCTCAACGGGGTTACATATCACCCCTCCACTTT
CASTSQRGYISPLHF
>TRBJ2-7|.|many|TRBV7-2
TGTGCCAGCAGCTTAGCAGGGAGTGACTACGAGCAGTACTTC
CASSLAGSDYEQYF
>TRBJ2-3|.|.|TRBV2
TGTGCCAGCACGGGACGGATCACAGATACGCAGTATTTT
CASTGRITDTQYF
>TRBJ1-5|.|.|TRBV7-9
TGTGCCAGCAGCCTGGGAGAACGCGGTCAGCCCCAGCATTTT
CASSLGERGQPQHF
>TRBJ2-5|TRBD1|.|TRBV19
TGTGCCAGCAACAGGGGCAGCCAAGAGACCCAGTACTTC
CASNRGSQETQYF